This T cell receptor (beta chain) was captured in a study of T cell repertoires in cytomegalovirus infection. Study overall: Carrying CMV and the relevant HLA type showed in public TCR beta signatures. Study conclusions and caveats: People with CMV and the relevant HLA were identified by cumulative public TCR beta family frequency. CMV-specific TCR beta clonotypes restricted by HLA-C dominated the ex vivo response.

The CDR3 length is 15 residues. Germline CDR1 is SGHVS and CDR2 is FNYEAQ. V lost 2 bases and J 2 bases, leaving 12 bases between the germline ends. TCRdb passed the reads through MiXCR, listing each CDR3 protein once. The sample lists about 920,000 distinct CDR3 sequences, about a third occurring once. As concerns this clonotype: Its target is not known.

Source: cultured CD8+ T cells from PBMCs, taken from culture after CMV antigen stimulation. The genes are TRBV7-6 and TRBJ2-5; no reliable D call. The receptor comes from a human donor in good health (CMV status not recorded). Some clones in this sample may be carry-over from other donors' samples. The DNA for the CDR3 is TGTGCCAGCAGCTTATGGCCAGGTGATCAAGAGACCCAGTACTTC. Translating it yields CASSLWPGDQETQYF.